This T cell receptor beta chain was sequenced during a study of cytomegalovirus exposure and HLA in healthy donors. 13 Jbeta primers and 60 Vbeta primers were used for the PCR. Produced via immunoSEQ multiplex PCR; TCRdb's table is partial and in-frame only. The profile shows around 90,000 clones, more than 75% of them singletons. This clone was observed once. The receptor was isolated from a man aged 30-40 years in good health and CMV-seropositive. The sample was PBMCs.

The CDR3 nucleotides read TGTGCCAGCAGCGCAGGGGGAGCGGCCACCTACGAGCAGTACTTC. It encodes CASSAGGAATYEQYF. The chain joins TRBV9 to TRBJ2-7; 7 bases are a match to TRBD1. Germline values: CDR1 SGDLS, CDR2 YYNGEE. CDR3 length equals 15 residues. Unmatched junction bases numbered 8, after V lost 3 bases and J lost 2 bases.